The present TCR beta chain was sequenced within a study of CD8+CD57+ T cells in acquired aplastic anemia. The CDR3 totals 16 residues. The germline V gene has CDR1 MNHEY and CDR2 SMNVEV (reference sequence). V was cut by 5 bases and J by 0 bases, with 14 bases left in between. Template material for TCR beta VDJ and CDR3 profiling consisted of genomic DNA. TCRdb re-called the reads with MiXCR, one entry per CDR3 protein. The sample holds hundreds of thousands of distinct CDR3 sequences, approximately 57% seen once. This clonotype was seen only a few times. This receptor was identified in a human donor with severe aplastic anemia or a healthy control (not recorded which). Specimen: sorted CD4+, CD8+, or CD8+CD57+ T cells (not recorded which) from PBMCs. This chain joins TRBV27 and TRBJ1-5; unclear D gene. CDR3 loop: CASSRKAPNSNQPQHF. The CDR3 DNA follows: TGTGCCAGCAGTCGAAAGGCCCCTAATAGCAATCAGCCCCAGCATTTT.